Listed below are T cell receptor beta chains from one sample, sequenced in a study of radiation and T cells in renal cell carcinoma. Using immunoSEQ multiplex PCR, the repertoire was profiled, and TCRdb retains in-frame clones only, with some absent. The sample lists 100,000 to 150,000 clones; 81% were seen once. The source material was blood, sampled from a patient whose treatment included radiotherapy and nephrectomy. Source of these receptors: a man in his forties or fifties with renal cell carcinoma. CDR3s include the opening cysteine and the closing phenylalanine or tryptophan. A D gene is named only where the DNA matches it firmly. Where a row states a size, it is once, few, many or the class of an expanded clone; other rows omit it.

DNA: TGTGCCAGTAGTACCTTCGGCGGGATCTCCTACGAGCAGTACTTC
CDR3: CASSTFGGISYEQYF
D: -
J: TRBJ2-7
size: -
V: TRBV19

DNA: TGTGCCTCAGCAAGTAGGCGGGAGGTAGAGGAGCAGTACTTC
CDR3: CASASRREVEEQYF
D: TRBD2
J: TRBJ2-7
size: -
V: TRBV2

DNA: TGTGCCAGCAGCTTAGTAGGGGGACCCCCCTACAATGAGCAGTTCTTC
CDR3: CASSLVGGPPYNEQFF
D: -
J: TRBJ2-1
size: -
V: TRBV11-1

DNA: TGCGCCAGCAGCCAAGATAACCGGGGGACTGAAGCTTTCTTT
CDR3: CASSQDNRGTEAFF
D: -
J: TRBJ1-1
size: few
V: TRBV4-1

DNA: TGTGCCTGGAGTGACGACTCGGCAGCTAACTATGGCTACACCTTC
CDR3: CAWSDDSAANYGYTF
D: -
J: TRBJ1-2
size: -
V: TRBV30

DNA: TGTGCCATCAGTGGTGTATCTGGGGGGCAAGAGACCCAGTACTTC
CDR3: CAISGVSGGQETQYF
D: -
J: TRBJ2-5
size: -
V: TRBV10-3

DNA: TGTGCCAGCAGCTTGGCCTCCGAGCGAAGCCTCTACGAGCAGTACTTC
CDR3: CASSLASERSLYEQYF
D: -
J: TRBJ2-7
size: -
V: TRBV5-4

DNA: TGCGCCAGCAGCCAAAAAAGCGGGATGAGCTCCTACAATGAGCAGTTCTTC
CDR3: CASSQKSGMSSYNEQFF
D: TRBD2
J: TRBJ2-1
size: -
V: TRBV4-1

DNA: TGTGCCAGCAGTTTCAGACTAGCGGGAGGGGTCAATGAGCAGTTCTTC
CDR3: CASSFRLAGGVNEQFF
D: TRBD2
J: TRBJ2-1
size: -
V: TRBV4-2

DNA: TGTGCCAGAATCCCCCCGACAGGGGACTACGAGCAGTACTTC
CDR3: CARIPPTGDYEQYF
D: TRBD1
J: TRBJ2-7
size: once
V: TRBV5-3

DNA: TGCGCCAGCAGCGGGGAGACAGGGAACACCGGGGAGCTGTTTTTT
CDR3: CASSGETGNTGELFF
D: -
J: TRBJ2-2
size: once
V: TRBV5-1

DNA: TGTGCCAGCAGCCATGGACCTACCTATGGCTACACCTTC
CDR3: CASSHGPTYGYTF
D: -
J: TRBJ1-2
size: -
V: TRBV14

DNA: TGTGCCAGCAGTTTTGACGCCGGGGAGCTGTTTTTT
CDR3: CASSFDAGELFF
D: -
J: TRBJ2-2
size: -
V: TRBV7-3

DNA: TGTGCCAGCAGCTTTGCGGGAGCCATCAATGAGCAGTTCTTC
CDR3: CASSFAGAINEQFF
D: TRBD2
J: TRBJ2-1
size: -
V: TRBV5-5

DNA: TGTGCCTGGCGTCGGCAGGGGGATGAAAAACTGTTTTTT
CDR3: CAWRRQGDEKLFF
D: TRBD1
J: TRBJ1-4
size: few
V: TRBV30

DNA: TGTGCCAGCAGTAGGGGTGATAAGGATACGCAGTATTTT
CDR3: CASSRGDKDTQYF
D: -
J: TRBJ2-3
size: -
V: TRBV28

DNA: TGTGCCAGCAGTGAAAGGGGCGAGAACACTGAAGCTTTCTTT
CDR3: CASSERGENTEAFF
D: -
J: TRBJ1-1
size: -
V: TRBV6-1

DNA: TGTGCCAGCAGTAGAGTCCCGAACACTGAAGCTTTCTTT
CDR3: CASSRVPNTEAFF
D: -
J: TRBJ1-1
size: -
V: TRBV6-4

DNA: TGTGCCAGCAGCTTAGCCCCTACTGAAGCTTTCTTT
CDR3: CASSLAPTEAFF
D: -
J: TRBJ1-1
size: -
V: TRBV7-2

DNA: TGCAGCGTTGCAACACCCACAGAGACCCAGTACTTC
CDR3: CSVATPTETQYF
D: -
J: TRBJ2-5
size: -
V: TRBV29-1

DNA: TGTGCCAGCAGCTCCCTAGCGGGAGGGCCGGACTACGAGCAGTACTTC
CDR3: CASSSLAGGPDYEQYF
D: TRBD2
J: TRBJ2-7
size: once
V: TRBV5-4

DNA: TGTGCCAGTAGTATAACAGGGAGAGGCTACACCTTC
CDR3: CASSITGRGYTF
D: -
J: TRBJ1-2
size: -
V: TRBV19

DNA: TGCGCCAGCAGCCAAGAGGGTTCAACTAGCGGGGGTATAACAGATACGCAGTATTTT
CDR3: CASSQEGSTSGGITDTQYF
D: TRBD2
J: TRBJ2-3
size: -
V: TRBV4-3

DNA: TGTGCCAGCAGCGAGGTTGGTTGGAATCAGCCCCAGCATTTT
CDR3: CASSEVGWNQPQHF
D: -
J: TRBJ1-5
size: few
V: TRBV2

DNA: TGTGCCAGCAGCTTAGGAAAGGGACAGGGAGGGACTGGAAACACCATATATTTT
CDR3: CASSLGKGQGGTGNTIYF
D: TRBD1
J: TRBJ1-3
size: once
V: TRBV13

DNA: TGTGCCAGTAGTAGACAGGGGGCCTACTCTGGAAACACCATATATTTT
CDR3: CASSRQGAYSGNTIYF
D: TRBD1
J: TRBJ1-3
size: -
V: TRBV19

DNA: TGCGCCAGCAGCTTGGGGGACAGGGCCGGGACTGAAGCTTTCTTT
CDR3: CASSLGDRAGTEAFF
D: TRBD1
J: TRBJ1-1
size: -
V: TRBV5-1

DNA: TGTGCCAGCAGCGTAACTAGCGGGGGTCCCTACGAGCAGTACTTC
CDR3: CASSVTSGGPYEQYF
D: TRBD2
J: TRBJ2-7
size: -
V: TRBV9

DNA: TGTGCCAGCAGCGTTGCCGGGACAAGTGACACTGAAGCTTTCTTT
CDR3: CASSVAGTSDTEAFF
D: -
J: TRBJ1-1
size: -
V: TRBV9

DNA: TGTGCCAGCAGCAGATGGACTAGCGAACCCGGACAGCAGTACTTC
CDR3: CASSRWTSEPGQQYF
D: TRBD2
J: TRBJ2-7
size: once
V: TRBV9

DNA: TGTGCCAGTAGTATCGGATGGGACAGGGGCGGTATTGGCTACACCTTC
CDR3: CASSIGWDRGGIGYTF
D: TRBD1
J: TRBJ1-2
size: -
V: TRBV19

DNA: TGTGCCAGCAGCCCCACACCTGGAAACACCATATATTTT
CDR3: CASSPTPGNTIYF
D: -
J: TRBJ1-3
size: -
V: TRBV7-2

DNA: TGCGCCAGCAGCTGGGGGCCAGGGGTTGCAAATGAGCAGTTCTTC
CDR3: CASSWGPGVANEQFF
D: -
J: TRBJ2-1
size: -
V: TRBV5-1

DNA: TGTGCCAGCAGCTTAAGGGGGGACCCCTCTGGGGCCAACGTCCTGACTTTC
CDR3: CASSLRGDPSGANVLTF
D: -
J: TRBJ2-6
size: -
V: TRBV7-2

DNA: TGTGCCAGCAGGTTTTCAGCGGGAGGTGAGCAGTTCTTC
CDR3: CASRFSAGGEQFF
D: TRBD2
J: TRBJ2-1
size: -
V: TRBV5-6

DNA: TGCGCCAGCAGCCGTACAGGGGTGGTCAATGAGCAGTTCTTC
CDR3: CASSRTGVVNEQFF
D: TRBD1
J: TRBJ2-1
size: -
V: TRBV4-3

DNA: TGTGCCAGCAGCGTAGTGTGGGGGCCGGGCACTGAAGCTTTCTTT
CDR3: CASSVVWGPGTEAFF
D: -
J: TRBJ1-1
size: -
V: TRBV9

DNA: TGTGCCAGTAGAACAACAGGGGGGAACTATGGCTACACCTTC
CDR3: CASRTTGGNYGYTF
D: TRBD1
J: TRBJ1-2
size: -
V: TRBV19

DNA: TGTGCCAGCAGCCTCAATCAGCGGAGGAGCACAGATACGCAGTATTTT
CDR3: CASSLNQRRSTDTQYF
D: -
J: TRBJ2-3
size: -
V: TRBV5-4

DNA: TGTGCCAGCAGCACCCTAGACAGGGCTGGGGATGGCTACACCTTC
CDR3: CASSTLDRAGDGYTF
D: TRBD1
J: TRBJ1-2
size: -
V: TRBV28